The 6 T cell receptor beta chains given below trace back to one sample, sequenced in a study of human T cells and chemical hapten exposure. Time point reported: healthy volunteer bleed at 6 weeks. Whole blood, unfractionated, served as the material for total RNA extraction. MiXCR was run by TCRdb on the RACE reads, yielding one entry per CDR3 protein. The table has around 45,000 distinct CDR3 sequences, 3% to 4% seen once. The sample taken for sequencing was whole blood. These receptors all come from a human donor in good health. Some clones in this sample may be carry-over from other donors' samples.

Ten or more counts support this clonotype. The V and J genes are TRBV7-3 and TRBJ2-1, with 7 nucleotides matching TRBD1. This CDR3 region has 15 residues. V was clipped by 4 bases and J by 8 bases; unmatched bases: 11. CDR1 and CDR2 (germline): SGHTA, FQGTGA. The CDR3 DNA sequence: TGTGCCAGCAGCTCGACAGGGTCCGCATGGGATGAGCAGTTCTTC. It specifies CASSSTGSAWDEQFF.

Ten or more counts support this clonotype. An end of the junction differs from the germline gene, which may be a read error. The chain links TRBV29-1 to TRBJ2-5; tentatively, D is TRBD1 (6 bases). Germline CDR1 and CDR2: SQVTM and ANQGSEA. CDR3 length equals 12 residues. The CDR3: CSVEGQKETQYF. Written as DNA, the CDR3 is TGCAGCGTAGAAGGACAGAAAGAGACCCAGTACTTC.

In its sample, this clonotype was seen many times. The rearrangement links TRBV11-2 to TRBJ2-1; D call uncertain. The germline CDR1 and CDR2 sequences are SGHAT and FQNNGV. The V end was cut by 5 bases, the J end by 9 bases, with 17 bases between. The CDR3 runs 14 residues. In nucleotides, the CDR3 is TGTGCCAGCAGCCGTCCGGGTCAAAAAGGTGAGCAGTTCTTC. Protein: CASSRPGQKGEQFF. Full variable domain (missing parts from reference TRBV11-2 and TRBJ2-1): EAGVAQSPRYKIIEKRQSVAFWCNPISGHATLYWYQQILGQGPKLLIQFQNNGVVDDSQLPKDRFSAERLKGVDSTLKIQPAKLEDSAVYLCASSRPGQKGEQFFGPGTRLTVL.

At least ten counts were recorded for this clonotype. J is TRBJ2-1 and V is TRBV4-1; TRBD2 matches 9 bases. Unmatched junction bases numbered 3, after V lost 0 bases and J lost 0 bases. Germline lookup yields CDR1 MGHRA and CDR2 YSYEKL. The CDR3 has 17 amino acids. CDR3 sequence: CASSQEASGISYNEQFF. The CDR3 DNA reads TGCGCCAGCAGCCAAGAGGCTAGCGGGATCTCCTACAATGAGCAGTTCTTC.

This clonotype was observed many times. The CDR3: CAISVGLAKSEQYF. The CDR3, as DNA: TGTGCCATCAGTGTAGGACTAGCTAAATCCGAGCAGTACTTC. The chain joins TRBV10-3 to TRBJ2-7, with 8 nucleotides matching TRBD2. The germline CDR1 and CDR2 sequences are ENHRY and SYGVKD. The CDR3 loop spans 14 amino acids. V trimming: 4 bases; J trimming: 6 bases; junction bases outside the gene matches: 8.

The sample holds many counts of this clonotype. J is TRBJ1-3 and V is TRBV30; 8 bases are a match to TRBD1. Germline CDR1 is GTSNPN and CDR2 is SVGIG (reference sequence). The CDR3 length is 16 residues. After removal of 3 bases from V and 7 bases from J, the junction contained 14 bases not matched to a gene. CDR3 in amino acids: CAWRGRGTGLRNTIYF. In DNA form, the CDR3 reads TGTGCCTGGAGGGGGAGAGGGACAGGCCTTAGGAACACCATATATTTT. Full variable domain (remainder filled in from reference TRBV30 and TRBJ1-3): SQTIHQWPATLVQPVGSPLSLECTVEGTSNPNLYWYRQAAGRGLQLLFYSVGIGQISSEVPQNLSASRPQDRQFILSSKKLLLSDSGFYLCAWRGRGTGLRNTIYFGEGSWLTVV.